This T cell receptor (beta chain) was documented in a study of OX40 agonist ivuxolimab in advanced cancers. For the study at large: Patients received ivuxolimab, an intravenous treatment, every 2 weeks at 0.01 to 10 mg/kg. Study-wide results and caveats: At 0.1 to 3.0 mg/kg, clonal expansion of CD4+ and CD8+ blood T cells had occurred by week 6. A proportion of nonresponders additionally exhibited low normalized T-cell clonal expansion.

Sequenced by immunoSEQ multiplex PCR; TCRdb stores in-frame clones only, minus some. This table has some 67,000 clones, around 85% appearing once. The CDR3 length is 14 residues. The germline V gene encodes CDR1 WSHSY and CDR2 SAAADI. Trimming stripped 3 bases from V and 6 bases from J, with 15 bases between. Concerning this clone: Antigen unknown.

V is TRBV10-2 and J is TRBJ2-7; D might be TRBD1 (6 bases). The specimen was CD4+ or CD8+ T cells sorted from blood, collected in a trial of the OX40 agonist ivuxolimab. The origin of this receptor is an adult with an advanced solid tumor such as melanoma, head and neck, liver or kidney cancer. DNA for the CDR3: TGCGCCAGCAGTGACAGGGGCGGAATGAGCGAGCAGTACTTC. Amino acid sequence: CASSDRGGMSEQYF.